The TCR beta chain described here comes from a study of response to subunit inactivated influenza vaccine. Each CDR3 protein gets one entry after TCRdb re-called the RT-PCR reads with MiXCR. The sample lists about 240,000 distinct CDR3 sequences, 12% occurring once. Trimming at V came to 6 bases and at J to 5 bases, leaving 6 bases not matched to a gene. Germline V CDR1 and CDR2: SNHLY, FYNNEI. CDR3 size: 15 residues. Study results and caveats: The study's authors posited that every seasonal influenza vaccination enlists few new T cells.

A single count supports this clonotype. Its target is unknown. The TCR comes from a man over 45 who received an inactivated influenza vaccine. Here the sequenced sample was non-naive T cells sorted from PBMCs, taken 14 to 15 days before vaccination. The chain carries TRBV2 and TRBJ2-1; 11 nucleotides line up with TRBD2. The CDR3 spells CASRFSGRAHNEQFF. CDR3 coding DNA: TGTGCCAGCAGATTTAGCGGGAGGGCCCACAATGAGCAGTTCTTC.